The T cell receptor beta chain under discussion was sequenced for a study of cytomegalovirus exposure and HLA in healthy donors (dated by TCRdb to about 2017). With respect to the entire study: An earlier analysis of some 620 of the donors reported roughly 300 Gb of sequence data and around 120 million unique TCR beta sequences obtained from approximately 180 million T cells. About 330 gigabases of sequencing data and about 92 million unique TCR sequences made up an early release that covered around 640 HLA-typed donors. Of the roughly 400 genotyped donors, around 81% fell in the genetic ancestry cluster associated with self-reported Caucasian donors. The study aimed to test whether cataloging public T cell receptors could reveal signatures of past pathogen exposure. Using immunosequencing, the study profiled T cell repertoires from approximately 700 subjects and related those repertoires to cytomegalovirus serostatus. In addition to the first cohort of approximately 650 subjects, a separate validation cohort of under 150 different subjects was used. To predict cytomegalovirus infection status, the study brought together high-throughput TCR immunosequencing, statistical association of individual TCRs with disease status, and machine learning. To study patterns of TCR occurrence, a later analysis re-analyzed previously published TCR beta repertoires from several hundred donors and added high-resolution HLA genotyping. Rather than using new phenotypic data, the later analysis identified candidate immune exposures from TCR beta sequences and from how often those sequences occurred across donors. In an earlier analysis of a few hundred of the donors, high-throughput TCR beta sequencing was used to judge whether each TCR beta V gene segment behaved as functional or pseudogenic. Donor age, sex, ethnicity and CMV serostatus were compiled alongside the repertoire data. A later genetic analysis used genome-wide SNP genotypes for about 60% of the roughly 700 donors, treating that subset as a discovery cohort. All discovery cohort repertoires had been generated on a single sequencing platform. Class I and class II HLA loci were covered by the typing at four-digit resolution. Typing coverage differed by locus: A, B, C, DRB1 and DQB1 were typed in roughly 629-640 donors, DQA1 in approximately 520, DPA1 in around 610, and DPB1 in approximately 450. Roughly 5 DR-DQ haplotypes were treated as single units for association and clustering because of strong linkage in the cohort. On average, roughly 200,000 unique TCR beta nucleotide sequences were sequenced per donor among 398 genotyped donors of the cohort, with about 17% of those sequences being non-productive.

What the authors observed across the whole study: Assigning TCR associations to individual alleles was difficult when HLA alleles, especially DR and DQ, strongly co-occurred. Most CMV-associated TCR beta chains appeared to be HLA-restricted in a later analysis, and the HLA associations seemed to be driven largely by CMV exposure. Cytomegalovirus status was reported to be diagnosed by the classifier with high specificity and sensitivity in both the original and validation cohorts. Several of the top co-occurrence clusters appeared to be linked to parvovirus B19, influenza, CMV and Epstein-Barr virus, according to a later analysis. For the cohort, immune exposure information was limited to CMV serostatus. A cluster of highly shared sequence variants was judged likely to represent a technical artifact of the sequencing pipeline. Because counts were too low, seventeen rarely observed V segments, including chromosome 9 orphons, were excluded from the earlier analysis of 587 of the donors. It was suggested by the authors that the approach could potentially be generalized to other disease states and immunological phenotypes. In vitro tests confirmed that a few of the cytomegalovirus-associated TCR beta chains recognize cytomegalovirus antigens. Across donors, most TCR sequences were observed very rarely, whereas some public TCRs were present in many individuals. The study listed 150 to 200 TCR beta chains as associated with cytomegalovirus. Presence/absence analyses assumed roughly uniform sequencing depth across donors, an assumption that may not hold. In a later analysis, about 17,000 TCR beta sequences were associated with specific HLA alleles at a false discovery rate of 0.05. A later analysis found that TCR association rates varied across HLA loci, with DRB1 alleles showing the most associated TCRs and HLA-C alleles the fewest. Some IMGT-functional V segments, including TRBV6-2 and TRBV6-3, could not be told apart with the 87-base-pair reads, so those segments were excluded. This cohort had only TCR beta chains sequenced, and the lack of alpha or paired-chain data limited which features could be detected. Compared with equally common non-associated chains, HLA-associated TCR beta chains in a later analysis were more clonally expanded and had lower generation probabilities. According to a later genetic analysis, donors in an Asian-associated ancestry cluster had fewer N-insertions in productive TCRs than the approximately 630-donor mean. In an earlier analysis of roughly 500 of the donors, most TCR beta V segments appeared in productive rearrangements about 87% or about 30% of the time, broadly matching IMGT annotations. Because HLA typing was missing for some donors at each locus, association tests included only the typed subset. Correlated functional status among segregating V segments might reflect linkage disequilibrium, but an unknown experimental factor could not be ruled out. V-gene and J-gene trimming of TCR beta chains was associated with a missense DCLRE1C variant in a later genetic analysis, and the association was replicated in an independent cohort. A further reported finding was that TCR beta sequences accurately predicted the HLA-A and HLA-B alleles for most subjects in the first cohort.

On this clone: Its antigen specificity is not known. One base away there is no much larger clone; base qualities are not given.

The cohort comprised 550 to 700 healthy bone marrow donors. All cohort members were sampled while nominally healthy, although unrecorded immune exposures were likely present. The donor tested CMV seronegative and was one of the 352 seronegative cohort members. A peripheral blood sample was collected from each donor, and TCR beta sequencing was performed on peripheral blood mononuclear cells. Genomic DNA was extracted from the blood cell samples with the Qiagen DNeasy Blood Extraction Kit. The library was built by means of the immunoSEQ multiplex PCR assay. For the multiplex PCR, a mixture combining 60 forward primers for TCR Vbeta segments and 13 reverse primers for TCR Jbeta segments was used. The CDR3 region of rearranged TCR beta genes was amplified from genomic DNA by a multiplex PCR assay. The amplified TCR beta libraries were sequenced on the Illumina HiSeq System as 87-base-pair reads. The authors' analysis ran thus. A later analysis tallied 70 million to 100 million unique TCR beta chains across the 666 repertoires, and some 10 million of those chains were shared by two or more donors. Raw reads were error-corrected and collapsed into unique sequences with a nearest-neighbor algorithm that merged closely related sequences to remove PCR and sequencing errors. CDR3 sequences were aligned to IMGT reference sequences to assign V, D and J gene segments. Each retained sequence needed at least a six-nucleotide match to both a V gene segment and a J gene segment. A rearrangement counted as productive if the CDR3 had no stop codons and remained in frame with V and J, and every other rearrangement counted as non-productive. Following IMGT convention, CDR3 was defined as the stretch from the second conserved V-encoded cysteine to the conserved J-encoded phenylalanine. The earlier analysis of about 570 of the donors excluded any sequence lacking an unambiguous match to a single V gene segment. An earlier analysis of a few hundred of the donors classified V segments as functional when productive rearrangements were above 56.7% and as segregating when the standard deviation between donors was above 5%. To diagnose cytomegalovirus status from the catalog of TCR beta chain sequences, a statistical classification framework was built. V and J gene assignment, in a later analysis, came from comparing TCR nucleotide sequences with IMGT/GENE-DB human TR gene sequences. Using the TCRdist pipeline, a later analysis assigned CDR3 sequences along with most-parsimonious VDJ recombination scenarios. In a later analysis, each TCR beta chain was defined by its CDR3 amino acid sequence together with its V-gene family, and reads without a unique V-gene family were excluded. A later analysis removed 592 highly shared, low-generation-probability nucleotide sequences to deal with suspected cross-contamination and a sequencing artifact. A later analysis calculated a clonal expansion index for each public chain from normalized within-repertoire ranks of inferred template counts. A later analysis computed generation probabilities with a VDJ recombination model fitted to out-of-frame rearrangements, and checked the results against IGoR. In a later analysis, TCR-TCR, TCR-HLA and TCR-CMV co-occurrence was scored with hypergeometric tests, and a repertoire-size bias correction was applied to TCR pairs. A later analysis estimated false discovery rates by permuting HLA or CMV assignments 20 times. In a later analysis, co-occurring TCRs were grouped using DBSCAN, and TCRdist sequence similarity was added for clustering within HLA-allele-positive subsets. Repertoires with fewer than 30,000 or more than 120,000 public chains, plus five repertoires with anomalous nucleotide sharing, were excluded from co-occurrence clustering. TCRdb retrieved this table from immuneACCESS and kept in-frame rearrangements only. Not all clones are present; in checked studies, unresolved V genes account for under half, and no reason is known for the remainder. That table supplies the V and J calls and clone size; D and trimming were determined from the DNA. The sample data list about 190,000 clones, and approximately 86% of these were observed just once. The leading ten clones occupy under 2% of the sample.

The germline V gene specifies MRHNA as CDR1 and SNTAGT as CDR2. Germline trimming amounts to 4 bases on V and 4 bases on J, with 5 as the count of junction bases outside the gene matches. Spanning cysteine to phenylalanine, the CDR3 consists of 17 amino acids. The only DNA kept is the CDR3, 51 bases in frame from the first base. This receptor chain uses TRBV6-4 and TRBJ2-1, with 15 bases matching TRBD2. The sequence was collected from a woman aged 18 to 35 in good health and CMV-seronegative. What was sequenced was PBMCs. CDR3 loop: CASSGGTSGGPYNEQFF. The nucleotide sequence is given as TGTGCCAGCAGTGGCGGGACTAGCGGGGGGCCGTACAATGAGCAGTTCTTC.